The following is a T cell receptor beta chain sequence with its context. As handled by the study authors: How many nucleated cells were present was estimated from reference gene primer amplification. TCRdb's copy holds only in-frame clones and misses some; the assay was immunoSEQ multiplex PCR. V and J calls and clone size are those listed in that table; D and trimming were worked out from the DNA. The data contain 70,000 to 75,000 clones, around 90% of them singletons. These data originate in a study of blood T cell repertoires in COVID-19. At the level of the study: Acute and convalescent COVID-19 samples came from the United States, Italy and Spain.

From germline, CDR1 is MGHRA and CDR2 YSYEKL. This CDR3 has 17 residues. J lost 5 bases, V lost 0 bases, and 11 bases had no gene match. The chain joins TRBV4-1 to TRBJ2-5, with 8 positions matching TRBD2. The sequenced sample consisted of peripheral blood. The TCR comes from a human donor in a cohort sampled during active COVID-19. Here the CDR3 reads CASSQEQTGGSMETQYF. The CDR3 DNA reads TGCGCCAGCAGCCAAGAACAAACGGGGGGGAGTATGGAGACCCAGTACTTC.